This T cell receptor (beta chain) was profiled in a study of radiotherapy plus CTLA-4 blockade in lung cancer. Clones were read by immunoSEQ multiplex PCR, and TCRdb kept only the in-frame ones, dropping some. The repertoire consists of about 68,000 clones, with 65% to 80% occurring once and the leading ten covering roughly a tenth. Regarding this clone: As yet, its antigen is unknown.

Study-wide results and limits: TCR clones from tumors expanded in blood after radiotherapy plus ipilimumab.

People whose metastatic non-small-cell lung cancer was chemo-refractory got focal radiation along with CTLA-4 blockade by ipilimumab. Specimen: peripheral blood, collected from a patient treated with radiotherapy plus ipilimumab. This TCR was sampled from a human donor with non-small cell lung cancer who had a complete response to radiotherapy plus ipilimumab.

In nucleotides, the CDR3 is TGTGCCAGCAGCGTAGGAGGGGGAAGGAACCAACTGTTTTTT. This translates into CASSVGGGRNQLFF. The chain combines TRBV9 with TRBJ1-4; D is perhaps TRBD1 (6 bases). V was cut by 0 bases and J by 12 bases, with 15 bases left in between. Germline loops: CDR1 SGDLS, CDR2 YYNGEE. The CDR3 is 14 amino acids.